Each of the 10 T cell receptor beta chains below was sequenced from the same sample in a study of T cells in Graves' hyperthyroidism and ophthalmopathy (dated by TCRdb to between 2017 and 2020). The library was built by means of multiplex PCR. This sample was sequenced with an Illumina HiSeq 2000. Amplification of TCR beta CDR3 regions was carried out from RNA transcripts. The TCR CDR3 was subjected to a first round of RT-PCR using the HTBI primer set and the Qiagen OneStep RT-PCR kit. The public sequencing data were trimmed at Q25 with fastp and processed into clonotypes with MiXCR by TCRdb, which kept only in-frame beta chains. Identical CDR3 proteins give one entry, which carries the most common genes and DNA. In this sample the table shows about 350,000 distinct CDR3 sequences, approximately 15% of which occur a single time. Around 23% of the sample goes to the ten largest clones. Sequenced: blood. The receptors here all came from a woman younger than 45 with Graves' hyperthyroidism.

This clonotype was counted many times. The chain recombines TRBV29-1 with TRBJ2-3; the D is unclear. Germline V gene sequence: CDR1 SQVTM, CDR2 ANQGSEA. Trimming removed 6 bases from V and 2 bases from J, with 6 bases in between. The CDR3 has 11 residues. CDR3 in DNA: TGCAGCGTGGAAAACACAGATACGCAGTATTTT. Its protein is CSVENTDTQYF.

J is TRBJ1-2 and V is TRBV7-2, with no clear D. With 4 bases removed from V and 8 bases from J, the gap between germline ends came to 17 bases. The germline gives CDR1 SGHTA, CDR2 FQGNSA. This CDR3 contains 14 residues. In nucleotides, the CDR3 is TGTGCCAGCAGCTCTTCGGGGTGGGGTCGGGGCTACACCTTC. It is translated as CASSSSGWGRGYTF. Looking up the rest from reference TRBV7-2 and TRBJ1-2 gives the full variable domain: GAGVSQSPSNKVTEKGKDVELRCDPISGHTALYWYRQSLGQGLEFLIYFQGNSAPDKSGLPSDRFSAERTGGSVSTLTIQRTQQEDSAVYLCASSSSGWGRGYTFGSGTRLTVV.

The chain uses TRBV14 and TRBJ2-1, with TRBD2 matching 12 bases. With V trimmed by 4 bases and J by 4 bases, 5 bases remained unmatched. The CDR3 has 16 residues. Looked up from germline, CDR1 is SGHDN and CDR2 is FVKESK. CDR3 protein: CASSPGLAGIYNEQFF. The CDR3 nucleotides are TGTGCCAGCAGCCCCGGACTAGCGGGAATATACAATGAGCAGTTCTTC. The whole variable domain, filled in from reference TRBV14 and TRBJ2-1, reads EAGVTQFPSHSVIEKGQTVTLRCDPISGHDNLYWYRRVMGKEIKFLLHFVKESKQDESGMPNNRFLAERTGGTYSTLKVQPAELEDSGVYFCASSPGLAGIYNEQFFGPGTRLTVL.

There are a few counts of this clonotype. The chain links TRBV19 to TRBJ1-5; 7 bases map to TRBD1. Germline loops: CDR1 LNHDA, CDR2 SQIVND (reference sequence). The CDR3 is made up of 13 amino acids. The V gene end was trimmed by 9 bases and the J gene end by 7 bases; junction bases not matched to a gene: 9. The CDR3 here is CASARDRDQPQHF. For the CDR3, the DNA is TGTGCCAGCGCCCGAGACAGGGACCAGCCCCAGCATTTT.

This clonotype came up a few times. The chain joins TRBV7-9 to TRBJ2-1, with a possible D match to TRBD1 (5 bases). Per the germline V gene, CDR1 is SEHNR and CDR2 is FQNEAQ (reference sequence). Trimming left V 8 bases short and J 0 bases short, with 14 bases between. The CDR3 runs to 15 residues. CDR3 coding DNA: TGTGCCAGCCCTAGGGGCCCTGTCTCCTACAATGAGCAGTTCTTC. This sequence encodes CASPRGPVSYNEQFF. The entire variable domain, with the rest obtained from reference TRBV7-9 and TRBJ2-1, is as follows: DTGVSQNPRHKITKRGQNVTFRCDPISEHNRLYWYRQTLGQGPEFLTYFQNEAQLEKSRLLSDRFSAERPKGSFSTLEIQRTEQGDSAMYLCASPRGPVSYNEQFFGPGTRLTVL.

Many counts were recorded for this clonotype. J is TRBJ1-5 and V is TRBV12-3 or TRBV12-4; tentatively, D is TRBD1 (5 bases). CDR3 length: 13 amino acids. Trimming took 6 bases from V and 7 from J, leaving 13 bases between them. The CDR3 loop is CASRPTGRQPQHF. CDR3 DNA: TGTGCCAGCAGACCTACAGGAAGGCAGCCCCAGCATTTT.

The chain recombines TRBV29-1 with TRBJ2-3; TRBD2 aligns across 8 bases. Germline trimming cut 1 base from V and 2 bases from J; bases unmatched to any gene: 8. The CDR3 is 16 residues long. Looked up from germline, CDR1 is SQVTM and CDR2 is ANQGSEA. CDR3 DNA sequence: TGCAGCGTTGAAGGGGCGCGGGAGGTCAACACAGATACGCAGTATTTT. As protein: CSVEGAREVNTDTQYF.

The chain links TRBV7-9 to TRBJ2-2; 8 bases line up with TRBD1. Losses at the gene ends were 5 bases for V and 6 bases for J; bases not matched to a gene: 5. CDR3 length equals 14 residues. Per the germline V gene, CDR1 is SEHNR and CDR2 is FQNEAQ (reference sequence). The CDR3 protein is CASSDQTGAGELFF. For the CDR3, the DNA is TGTGCCAGCAGCGATCAGACAGGGGCCGGGGAGCTGTTTTTT.

This clonotype showed up just a few times. The chain recombines TRBV10-1 with TRBJ2-2; D is unresolved. Germline CDR1 WNHNN, CDR2 SYGVQD (reference sequence). The germline V and J ends were trimmed by 8 bases and 5 bases, with 9 bases remaining between them. The CDR3 has 12 amino acids. The CDR3 protein is CASFEKTGELFF. The CDR3 DNA is TGCGCCAGCTTCGAGAAGACCGGGGAGCTGTTTTTT.

This clonotype came up many times. J is TRBJ1-1 and V is TRBV28, with TRBD1 as a possible D gene (6 bases). V lost 5 bases and J 8 bases, leaving 12 bases between the germline ends. Germline CDR1 and CDR2: MDHEN and SYDVKM. The CDR3 is 12 amino acids. CDR3 bases: TGTGCCAGCAGTGTTCGACAGGCCGAAGCTTTCTTT. It translates to CASSVRQAEAFF.